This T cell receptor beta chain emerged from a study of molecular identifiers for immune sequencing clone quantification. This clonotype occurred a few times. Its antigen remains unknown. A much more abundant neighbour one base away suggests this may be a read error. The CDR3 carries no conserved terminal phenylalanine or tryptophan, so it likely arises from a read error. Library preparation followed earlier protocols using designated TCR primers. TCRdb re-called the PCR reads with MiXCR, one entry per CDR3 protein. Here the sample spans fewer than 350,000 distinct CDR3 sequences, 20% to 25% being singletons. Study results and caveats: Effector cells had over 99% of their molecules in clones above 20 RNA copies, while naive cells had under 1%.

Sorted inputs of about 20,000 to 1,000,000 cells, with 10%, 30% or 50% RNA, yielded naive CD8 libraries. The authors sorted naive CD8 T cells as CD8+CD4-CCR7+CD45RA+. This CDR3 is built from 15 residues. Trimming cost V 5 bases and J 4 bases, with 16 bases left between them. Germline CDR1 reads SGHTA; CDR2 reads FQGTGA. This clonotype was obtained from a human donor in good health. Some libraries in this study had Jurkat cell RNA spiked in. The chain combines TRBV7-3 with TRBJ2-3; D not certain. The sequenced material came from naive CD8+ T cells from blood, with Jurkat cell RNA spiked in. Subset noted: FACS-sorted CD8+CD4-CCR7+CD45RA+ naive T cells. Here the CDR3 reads CASSPGITPADTQYL. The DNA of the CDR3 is TGTGCCAGCAGCCCCGGTATAACCCCAGCAGATACGCAGTATCTT.